These T cell receptor beta chains were read from a single sample in a study of identical twins. Each CDR3 protein is one row after TCRdb ran MiXCR on the 5' RACE reads. The repertoire holds some 500,000 distinct CDR3 sequences, with approximately 10% as singletons. The sample also formed part of further work on yellow fever vaccine responses in identical twins.

The sample was PBMCs. All receptors come from a woman in her late teens or twenties in good health. CDR3s include the opening cysteine and the closing phenylalanine or tryptophan. A D gene is named only where the DNA matches it firmly. Clone size is given for some rows only: seen once, a few or many times, or a class if the clone is expanded.

cdr3_nt cdr3_aa j_call d_call v_call clone_size
TGTGCCAGCAGGTCTACGGGGGGGCCTGAGCAGTTCTTC CASRSTGGPEQFF TRBJ2-1 TRBD2 TRBV7-9 many
TGTGCCAGCAGACGCGGACAGTATAGCAATCAGCCCCAGCATTTT CASRRGQYSNQPQHF TRBJ1-5 NA TRBV6-2/TRBV6-3 NA
TGTGCCAGCACCGTCGAATTCACAGATACGCAGTATTTT CASTVEFTDTQYF TRBJ2-3 NA TRBV2 few
TGTGCCAGCAGCCACCGAGGACTAGCGGGGGGCAATGAGCAGTTCTTC CASSHRGLAGGNEQFF TRBJ2-1 TRBD2 TRBV3-1 few
TGCAGCGTTGAAGGGGGTAGCGGTCGCACAGATACGCAGTATTTT CSVEGGSGRTDTQYF TRBJ2-3 NA TRBV29-1 many
TGTGCCAGCAGTCGCACCCGACAGGGGGCTTACGAGCAGTACTTC CASSRTRQGAYEQYF TRBJ2-7 TRBD1 TRBV6-2/TRBV6-3 few
TGTGCCAGCTCAGACGGAGATACGCAGTATTTT CASSDGDTQYF TRBJ2-3 NA TRBV7-9 many
TGCAGTGCGACAGGGTACAACTATGGCTACACCTTC CSATGYNYGYTF TRBJ1-2 TRBD1 TRBV20-1 few
TGTGCCAGCAGCCAAGATCATCGATTACGGTACGAGCAGTACTTC CASSQDHRLRYEQYF TRBJ2-7 NA TRBV3-1 once
TGTGCCAGTAGTCCGATGGGACTAGCCCGCACCTACGAGCAGTACTTC CASSPMGLARTYEQYF TRBJ2-7 TRBD2 TRBV19 NA
TGTGCCAGCAGCTTCTTCGGCACAGGAAGCACAGATACGCAGTATTTT CASSFFGTGSTDTQYF TRBJ2-3 NA TRBV7-9 few
TGTGCCAGCAGCTTAGGCCGGCGGGGGAGTGGGAATGAGCAGTTCTTC CASSLGRRGSGNEQFF TRBJ2-1 TRBD2 TRBV7-6 few
TGTGCCAGCAGCGTTCGGGAGCCCTACAATGAGCAGTTCTTC CASSVREPYNEQFF TRBJ2-1 NA TRBV9 few
TGTGCCAGCAGTAACCGGGACAGGGCCCTCAATGAGCAGTTCTTC CASSNRDRALNEQFF TRBJ2-1 TRBD1 TRBV6-2/TRBV6-3 NA
TGTGCCAGTGGGGCGGGAGGCCCAGGGGATACGCAGTATTTT CASGAGGPGDTQYF TRBJ2-3 TRBD2 TRBV19 NA
TGTGCCAGCAACCCTACAGGGGGGCTCGATCAGCCCCAGCATTTT CASNPTGGLDQPQHF TRBJ1-5 TRBD1 TRBV7-2 NA